The 2 T cell receptor beta chains reported below all come from one sample, sequenced in a study of blood T cell repertoires in COVID-19 (dated by TCRdb to the early 2020s). Library method: the immunoSEQ multiplex PCR assay. In its TCRdb copy, this immuneACCESS table keeps in-frame sequences only and misses some clones. Where compared with another copy, unresolved V genes explain less than half of these, and the others have no known cause. The sample contains fewer than 700,000 clones, roughly nine tenths of them found a single time. The ten largest clones capture 7.5% to 9% of the sample. Sequences were obtained from peripheral blood. These receptors came from a woman aged 45-60 years with COVID-19, enrolled during active disease.

This sequence joins TRBV10-1 and TRBJ2-1; tentative D call: TRBD2 (7 bases). The germline V gene encodes CDR1 WNHNN and CDR2 SYGVQD (reference sequence). The CDR3 consists of 16 residues. V lost 0 bases to trimming and J lost 3 bases, with 12 bases between them. The CDR3 DNA reads TGCGCCAGCAGTGAGTCCCGGGGGGCCAACTACAATGAGCAGTTCTTC. It codes for CASSESRGANYNEQFF.

This chain links TRBV3-1 (or the pseudogene TRBV3-2) with TRBJ1-5; no clear D. CDR3 length: 16 residues. The germline CDR1 and CDR2 sequences are LGHDT and YNNKEL (reference sequence). V gave up 1 base and J gave up 7 bases, with 17 bases separating them. Here the CDR3 reads CASSQGTPTRGQPQHF. The CDR3, as DNA: TGTGCCAGCAGCCAAGGAACCCCTACCCGGGGACAGCCCCAGCATTTT.